Presented here are 9 T cell receptor beta chains from one specimen sequenced in a study of T cells after yellow fever vaccination. TCRdb independently ran MiXCR on the 5' RACE reads; one entry per CDR3 protein. The top ten clones hold about 3% of a sample with around 320,000 distinct CDR3 sequences, around 10% of them seen once. The input for sequencing was CD4+ T cells sorted from PBMCs, taken 45 days after the yellow fever booster vaccination. The receptors shown here come from a man aged 18 to 29 who received the YFV17D yellow fever vaccine.

J is TRBJ1-5 and V is TRBV27, with 10 bases matching TRBD1. J gave up 8 bases and V 5 bases, and 6 bases lay outside the gene matches. Germline V gene data show CDR1 as MNHEY and CDR2 as SMNVEV (reference sequence). This CDR3 has 14 amino acids. The CDR3 region is CASSPGQGSEPQHF. CDR3 sequence (DNA): TGTGCCAGCAGTCCGGGACAGGGGTCGGAGCCCCAGCATTTT.

This clonotype was detected only a few times. V is TRBV7-3 and J is TRBJ2-7, with 12 nucleotides matching TRBD1. V lost 5 bases to trimming and J lost 8 bases; unmatched junction nucleotides: 7. CDR1 and CDR2 from the germline V gene are SGHTA and FQGTGA. The CDR3 has 14 residues. The CDR3 loop is CASSTGQGAEKQYF. DNA of the CDR3: TGTGCCAGCAGCACGGGACAGGGGGCGGAGAAGCAGTACTTC. Supplemented by reference TRBV7-3 and TRBJ2-7, the full variable domain reads GAGVSQTPSNKVTEKGKYVELRCDPISGHTALYWYRQSLGQGPEFLIYFQGTGAADDSGLPNDRFFAVRPEGSVSTLKIQRTERGDSAVYLCASSTGQGAEKQYFGPGTRLTVT.

This chain joins TRBV10-1 and TRBJ2-5; 10 positions match TRBD1. With V trimmed by 0 bases and J by 5 bases, 3 bases remained unmatched. There are 15 residues in the CDR3. Germline CDR1 WNHNN, CDR2 SYGVQD (reference sequence). The CDR3 here is CASSESGQGSETQYF. Written as DNA, the CDR3 is TGCGCCAGCAGTGAGTCGGGACAGGGGAGCGAGACCCAGTACTTC.

The sample holds many counts of this clonotype. The chain combines TRBV10-2 with TRBJ1-5; D uncertain. The germline gives CDR1 WSHSY, CDR2 SAAADI. The CDR3 is made up of 13 amino acids. V lost 6 bases to trimming and J lost 5 bases, with 11 bases between them. The CDR3 loop is CASSPERDQPQHF. DNA for the CDR3: TGCGCCAGCAGCCCCGAGAGGGATCAGCCCCAGCATTTT.

The chain joins TRBV3-1 to TRBJ2-1; 7 bases line up with TRBD2. This CDR3 is 16 amino acids long. Unmatched junction bases numbered 7, after V lost 1 base and J lost 4 bases. The germline V gene encodes CDR1 LGHDT and CDR2 YNNKEL (reference sequence). The CDR3 DNA is TGTGCCAGCAGCCAAGTAATCGGCGGGGGATACAATGAGCAGTTCTTC. Amino acid sequence: CASSQVIGGGYNEQFF.

The rearrangement links TRBV11-2 to TRBJ2-7; possibly TRBD2 for D (6 bases). CDR3 length equals 16 residues. V was clipped by 5 bases and J by 2 bases, with 19 bases between them. Germline V gene sequence: CDR1 SGHAT, CDR2 FQNNGV. CDR3 protein: CASSPLRGKDAYEQYF. The CDR3 nucleotides read TGTGCCAGCAGCCCGCTTCGGGGGAAGGACGCCTACGAGCAGTACTTC.

The chain is built from TRBV18 and TRBJ1-1; no firm D call. Germline V gene sequence: CDR1 KGHSH, CDR2 LQKENI. This CDR3 has 14 amino acids. V lost 2 bases and J 0 bases, leaving 7 bases between the germline ends. CDR3 in DNA: TGTGCCAGCTCACCAGACGGAATGAACACTGAAGCTTTCTTT. Protein sequence: CASSPDGMNTEAFF.

CDR3 sequence reads: CASSLTARRTDTQYF. The CDR3 DNA reads TGCGCCAGCAGCTTAACCGCCCGCAGAACAGATACGCAGTATTTT. The V call is TRBV5-1, the J call TRBJ2-3, with D hard to call. Germline values: CDR1 SGHRS, CDR2 YFSETQ. The CDR3 consists of 15 residues. V was clipped by 2 bases and J by 3 bases, with 13 bases between them.

In this sample, this clonotype turned up many times. The chain uses TRBV20-1 and TRBJ2-1; D tentatively reads TRBD1 or TRBD2 (5 bases each). Germline-derived CDR1 and CDR2 are DFQATT and SNEGSKA (reference sequence). The CDR3 is made up of 14 amino acids. V lost 5 bases to trimming and J lost 6 bases, with 17 bases between them. The CDR3 loop is CSADVTGLGNEQFF. In DNA form, the CDR3 reads TGCAGTGCTGACGTAACGGGGCTTGGCAATGAGCAGTTCTTC.